This T cell receptor (beta chain) derives from a study of vaccination and CD4 T cells after COVID-19. Described treatment: roughly ten-day PBMC culture with coronavirus spike peptide pools or control peptides (ViraFEST assay). The CDR3 spans 13 residues. V was shortened by 6 bases and J by 5 bases, with 16 bases between the two germline ends. Looked up from germline, CDR1 is DFQATT and CDR2 is SNEGSKA (reference sequence). As regards this clonotype: Antigen unknown.

Oncomine TCR Beta short-read sequencing was applied to DNA from cultured CD4+ T cells. It was cultured CD4+ T cells from which genomic DNA was extracted. One entry per CDR3 protein, called by TCRdb with MiXCR from the PCR reads. The sample holds approximately 4,000 distinct CDR3 sequences; about 19% are singletons and the top ten take around 20%. The chain uses TRBV20-1 and TRBJ2-5; weak D call: TRBD2 (5 bases). The sequence derives from a human donor who had recovered from COVID-19. Sequencing used CD4+ T cells from blood, cultured in vitro. Here the CDR3 reads CSAPQRAGETQYF. CDR3 bases: TGCAGTGCCCCACAGAGGGCCGGGGAGACCCAGTACTTC.